This entry lists 7 T cell receptor beta chains sequenced from one sample in a study of lymphopenia after photon versus proton radiotherapy. The table came from immunoSEQ multiplex PCR; TCRdb's copy has only in-frame clones and leaves some out. Among 83,000 or so clones listed, about 83% were seen once. The input for sequencing was peripheral blood, taken from a patient treated with proton-based radiotherapy. Every receptor here comes from a man aged 60 to 69 with pancreatic cancer.

This chain uses TRBV11-2 with TRBJ2-7; D gene ambiguous. The CDR3 loop spans 11 amino acids. V was shortened by 3 bases and J by 1 base, with 1 base between the two germline ends. Germline values: CDR1 SGHAT, CDR2 FQNNGV. For the CDR3, the DNA is TGTGCCAGCAGCTTTTCCTACGAGCAGTACTTC. This codes for CASSFSYEQYF.

DNA for the CDR3: TGTGCCAGCAGCCCCTCAGGGGGCCCTAATCAGCCCCAGCATTTT. Encoded protein: CASSPSGGPNQPQHF. This chain links TRBV28 with TRBJ1-5, with 8 positions matching TRBD1. The CDR3 is 15 residues long. The V gene's germline CDR1 is MDHEN and CDR2 SYDVKM. V lost 6 bases to trimming and J lost 4 bases; unmatched junction nucleotides: 8.

The chain combines TRBV6-5 with TRBJ1-1, with D hard to call. The V end lost 4 bases, the J end lost 1 base, and 7 bases lay between the germline ends. The length of the CDR3 is 13 residues. Germline V gene data show CDR1 as MNHEY and CDR2 as SVGAGI. The CDR3 DNA is TGTGCCAGCAGTTTAACGAGGAACACTGAAGCTTTCTTT. Protein sequence: CASSLTRNTEAFF.

The chain couples TRBV19 to TRBJ1-2, with 7 bases lining up with TRBD1. The trim removed 5 bases at V and 4 bases at J, leaving 10 bases unmatched. Per germline, CDR1 LNHDA and CDR2 SQIVND (reference sequence). This CDR3 spans 15 amino acids. CDR3 DNA: TGTGCCAGTAGTGGCCGGGACAGCGTCTCCTATGGCTACACCTTC. Translation gives CASSGRDSVSYGYTF.

The J gene is TRBJ2-1, the V gene TRBV28; tentative D call: TRBD2 (5 bases). CDR1 MDHEN and CDR2 SYDVKM come from the germline V gene. The CDR3 covers 14 residues. V was shortened by 9 bases and J by 0 bases, with 12 bases between the two germline ends. CDR3 coding DNA: TGTGCCAGTGGACTTTCTAACTCCTACAATGAGCAGTTCTTC. This encodes CASGLSNSYNEQFF.

The chain links TRBV7-9 to TRBJ1-2; D possibly corresponds to TRBD1 (5 bases). V lost 3 bases, J lost 6 bases, and 14 bases lay in between. CDR1 SEHNR and CDR2 FQNEAQ come from the germline V gene (reference sequence). The CDR3 runs 14 residues. As DNA, the CDR3 is TGTGCCAGCAGCTTCGACTGGTCGGGGGATGGCTACACCTTC. Translated: CASSFDWSGDGYTF. Combining the CDR3 with reference TRBV7-9 and TRBJ1-2 gives the whole variable domain DTGVSQNPRHKITKRGQNVTFRCDPISEHNRLYWYRQTLGQGPEFLTYFQNEAQLEKSRLLSDRFSAERPKGSFSTLEIQRTEQGDSAMYLCASSFDWSGDGYTFGSGTRLTVV.

The chain recombines TRBV9 with TRBJ2-1, with TRBD2 matching 7 bases. V lost 6 bases to trimming and J lost 0 bases; unmatched junction nucleotides: 9. The CDR3 spans 16 residues. The V gene's germline CDR1 is SGDLS and CDR2 YYNGEE. The CDR3 here is CASTLLPSGSYNEQFF. In DNA form, the CDR3 reads TGTGCCAGCACCCTATTACCTAGCGGCTCCTACAATGAGCAGTTCTTC.